The clone carrying this TCR beta chain was seen only once. Its target is unknown. The entry originates in a study of response to subunit inactivated influenza vaccine. TCRdb called the RT-PCR reads again in MiXCR, with one record for every CDR3 protein. The data show hundreds of thousands of distinct CDR3 sequences, under 9% seen once. Overall study findings and caveats: Few new T cells, the authors suggested, are recruited by each seasonal influenza vaccination.

The source was PBMCs from blood, collected less than 25 months after vaccination. The origin of this receptor is a man between 45 and 75 years old who received an inactivated influenza vaccine.

As DNA, the CDR3 is TGCAGTGCCCTAACTAAGTACCGGACTAGCGCGTCAATCACAGATACGCAGTATTTT. The encoded protein is CSALTKYRTSASITDTQYF. The chain links TRBV20-1 to TRBJ2-3; the match to TRBD2 covers 9 bases. V trimming: 6 bases; J trimming: 2 bases; junction bases outside the gene matches: 21. From germline, CDR1 is DFQATT and CDR2 SNEGSKA (reference sequence). There are 19 residues in the CDR3.